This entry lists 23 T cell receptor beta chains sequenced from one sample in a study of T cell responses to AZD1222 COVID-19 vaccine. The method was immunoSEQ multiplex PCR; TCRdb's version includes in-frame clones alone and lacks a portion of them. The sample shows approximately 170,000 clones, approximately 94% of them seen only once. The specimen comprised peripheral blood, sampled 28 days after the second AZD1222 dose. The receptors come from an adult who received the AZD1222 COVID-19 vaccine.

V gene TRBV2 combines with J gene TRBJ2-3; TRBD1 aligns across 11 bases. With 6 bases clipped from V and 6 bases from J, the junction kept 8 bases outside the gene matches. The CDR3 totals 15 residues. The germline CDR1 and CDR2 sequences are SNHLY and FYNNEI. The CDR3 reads CASSTDRGHGDTQYF. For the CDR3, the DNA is TGTGCCAGCAGCACGGACAGGGGGCACGGGGATACGCAGTATTTT. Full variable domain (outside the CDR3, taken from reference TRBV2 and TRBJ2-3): EPEVTQTPSHQVTQMGQEVILRCVPISNHLYFYWYRQILGQKVEFLVSFYNNEISEKSEIFDDQFSVERPDGSNFTLKIRSTKLEDSAMYFCASSTDRGHGDTQYFGPGTRLTVL.

DNA of the CDR3: TGTGCCAGCAGCCGGGGACAGGTAACCGATACGCAGTATTTT. Amino acid sequence: CASSRGQVTDTQYF. The rearrangement links TRBV7-6 to TRBJ2-3, with 8 bases aligning to TRBD1. Germline values: CDR1 SGHVS, CDR2 FNYEAQ. The ends lost 5 bases at V and 6 bases at J; junction bases unmatched: 7. CDR3 length equals 14 residues. Using reference TRBV7-6 and TRBJ2-3 for the parts outside the CDR3, the full variable domain is GAGVSQSPRYKVTKRGQDVALRCDPISGHVSLYWYRQALGQGPEFLTYFNYEAQQDKSGLPNDRFSAERPEGSISTLTIQRTEQRDSAMYRCASSRGQVTDTQYFGPGTRLTVL.

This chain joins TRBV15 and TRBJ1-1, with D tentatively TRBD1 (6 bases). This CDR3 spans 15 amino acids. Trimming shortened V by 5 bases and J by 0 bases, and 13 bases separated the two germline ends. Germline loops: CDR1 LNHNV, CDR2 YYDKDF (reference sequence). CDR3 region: CATSLDSHLNTEAFF. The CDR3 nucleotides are TGTGCCACCAGCTTGGACAGTCACCTGAACACTGAAGCTTTCTTT.

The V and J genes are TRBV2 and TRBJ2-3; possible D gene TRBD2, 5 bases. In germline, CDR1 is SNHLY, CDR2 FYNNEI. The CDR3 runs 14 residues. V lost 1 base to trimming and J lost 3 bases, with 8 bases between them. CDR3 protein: CASSEERETDTQYF. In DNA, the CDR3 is TGTGCCAGCAGTGAAGAGAGGGAGACAGATACGCAGTATTTT.

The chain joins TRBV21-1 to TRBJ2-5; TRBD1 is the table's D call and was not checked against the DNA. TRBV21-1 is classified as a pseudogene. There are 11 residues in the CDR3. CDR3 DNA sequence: TGTGCCAGCGGACAGGGGCGCCCCTACCACTTC. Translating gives CASGQGRPYHF.

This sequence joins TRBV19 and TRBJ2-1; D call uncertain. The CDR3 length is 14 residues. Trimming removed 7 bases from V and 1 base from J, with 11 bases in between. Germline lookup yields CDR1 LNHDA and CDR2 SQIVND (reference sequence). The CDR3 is CASTRSASYNEQFF. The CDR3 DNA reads TGTGCCAGTACTCGGAGCGCTTCCTACAATGAGCAGTTCTTC.

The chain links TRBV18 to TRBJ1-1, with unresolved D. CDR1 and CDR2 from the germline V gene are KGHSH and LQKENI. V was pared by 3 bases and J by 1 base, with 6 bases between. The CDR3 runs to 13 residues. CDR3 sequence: CASSPMRNTEAFF. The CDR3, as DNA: TGTGCCAGCTCACCCATGAGGAACACTGAAGCTTTCTTT.

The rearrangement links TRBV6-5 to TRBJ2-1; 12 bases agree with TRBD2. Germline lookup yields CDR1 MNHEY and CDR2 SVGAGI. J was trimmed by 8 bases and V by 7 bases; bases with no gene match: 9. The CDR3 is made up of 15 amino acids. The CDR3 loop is CASIPGGLAGDEQFF. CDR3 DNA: TGTGCCAGCATCCCTGGGGGACTAGCGGGCGATGAGCAGTTCTTC.

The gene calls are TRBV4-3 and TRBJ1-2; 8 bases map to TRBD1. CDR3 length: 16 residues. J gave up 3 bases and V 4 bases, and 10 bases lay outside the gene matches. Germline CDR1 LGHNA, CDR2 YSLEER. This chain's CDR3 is CASSRKTGGGDYGYTF. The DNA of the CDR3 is TGCGCCAGCAGCCGAAAAACAGGGGGAGGTGACTATGGCTACACCTTC.

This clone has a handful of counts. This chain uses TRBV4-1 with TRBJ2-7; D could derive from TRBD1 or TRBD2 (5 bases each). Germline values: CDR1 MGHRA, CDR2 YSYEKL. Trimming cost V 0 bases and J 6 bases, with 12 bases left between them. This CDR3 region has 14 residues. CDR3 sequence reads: CASSQESGDGEQYF. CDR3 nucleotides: TGCGCCAGCAGCCAAGAGTCCGGGGACGGCGAGCAGTACTTC.

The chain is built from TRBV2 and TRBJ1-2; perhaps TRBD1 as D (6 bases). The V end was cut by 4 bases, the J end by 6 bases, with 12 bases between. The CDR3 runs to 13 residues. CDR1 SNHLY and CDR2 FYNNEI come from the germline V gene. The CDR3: CASSARGGDGYTF. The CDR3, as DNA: TGTGCCAGCAGTGCCAGGGGAGGCGATGGCTACACCTTC.

The CDR3 DNA follows: TGTGCCAGCACCCCTGGAGGGTCACTACACTACGAGCAGTACTTC. Its protein is CASTPGGSLHYEQYF. The chain is built from TRBV6-2 or TRBV6-3 and TRBJ2-7; perhaps TRBD2 as D (6 bases). The V end was cut by 7 bases, the J end by 3 bases, with 19 bases between. The CDR3 extends over 15 amino acids. Germline lookup yields CDR1 MNHEY and CDR2 SVGEGT.

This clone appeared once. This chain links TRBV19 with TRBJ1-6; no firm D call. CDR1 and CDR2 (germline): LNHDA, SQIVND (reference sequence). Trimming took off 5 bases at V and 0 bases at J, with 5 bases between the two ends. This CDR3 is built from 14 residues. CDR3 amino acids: CASSVGSYNSPLHF. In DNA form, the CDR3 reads TGTGCCAGTAGTGTGGGCTCCTATAATTCACCCCTCCACTTT.

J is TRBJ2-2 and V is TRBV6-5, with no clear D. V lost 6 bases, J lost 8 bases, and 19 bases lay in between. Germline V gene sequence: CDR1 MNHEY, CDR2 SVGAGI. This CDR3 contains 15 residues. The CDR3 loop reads CASRSLGVGKGELFF. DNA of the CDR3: TGTGCCAGCAGGTCTCTAGGCGTGGGGAAGGGGGAGCTGTTTTTT.

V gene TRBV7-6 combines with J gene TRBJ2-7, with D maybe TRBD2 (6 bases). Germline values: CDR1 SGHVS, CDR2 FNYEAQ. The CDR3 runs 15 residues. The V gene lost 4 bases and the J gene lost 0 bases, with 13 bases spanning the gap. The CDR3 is CASSYLGGDSYEQYF. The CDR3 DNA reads TGTGCCAGCAGCTACCTGGGCGGGGACTCCTACGAGCAGTACTTC.

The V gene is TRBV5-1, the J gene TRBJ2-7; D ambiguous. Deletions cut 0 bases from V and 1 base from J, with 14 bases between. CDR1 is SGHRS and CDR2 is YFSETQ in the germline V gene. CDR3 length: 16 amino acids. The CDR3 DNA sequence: TGCGCCAGCAGCTTGGTTTCCCTAGAGGCTTCCTACGAGCAGTACTTC. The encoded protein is CASSLVSLEASYEQYF.

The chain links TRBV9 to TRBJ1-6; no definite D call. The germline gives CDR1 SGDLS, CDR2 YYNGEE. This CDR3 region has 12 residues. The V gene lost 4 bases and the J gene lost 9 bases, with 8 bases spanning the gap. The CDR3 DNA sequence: TGTGCCAGCAGCACCGAGGGTTCACCCCTCCACTTT. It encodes CASSTEGSPLHF.

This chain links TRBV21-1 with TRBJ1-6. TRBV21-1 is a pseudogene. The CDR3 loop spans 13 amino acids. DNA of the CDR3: TGTGCCACCCCGGGGGTGCGGGGTTCACCCCTCCACTTT. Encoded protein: CATPGVRGSPLHF.

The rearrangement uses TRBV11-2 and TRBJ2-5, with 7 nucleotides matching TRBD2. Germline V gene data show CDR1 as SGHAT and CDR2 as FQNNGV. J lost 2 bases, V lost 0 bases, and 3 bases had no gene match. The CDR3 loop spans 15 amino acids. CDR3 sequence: CASSLDMREQETQYF. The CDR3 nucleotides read TGTGCCAGCAGCTTAGATATGCGGGAGCAAGAGACCCAGTACTTC.

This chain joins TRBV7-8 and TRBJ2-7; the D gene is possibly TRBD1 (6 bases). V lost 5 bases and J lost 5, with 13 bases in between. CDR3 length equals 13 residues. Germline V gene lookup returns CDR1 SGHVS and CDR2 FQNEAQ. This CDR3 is CASSTGQNDEQYF. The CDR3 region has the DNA TGTGCCAGCAGCACGGGACAAAACGACGAGCAGTACTTC.

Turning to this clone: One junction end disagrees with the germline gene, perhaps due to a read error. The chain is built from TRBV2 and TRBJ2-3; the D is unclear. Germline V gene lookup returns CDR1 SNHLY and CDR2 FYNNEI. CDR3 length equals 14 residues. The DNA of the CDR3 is TGTGCCAGTAGTGGCCATTTTGGCACAGATACGCAGTATTTT. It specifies CASSGHFGTDTQYF.

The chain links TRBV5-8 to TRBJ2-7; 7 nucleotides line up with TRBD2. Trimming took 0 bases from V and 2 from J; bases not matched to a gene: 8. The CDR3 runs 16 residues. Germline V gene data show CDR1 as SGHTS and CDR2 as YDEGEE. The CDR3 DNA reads TGTGCCAGCAGCTTGGCCCTACTAGCGAGAACCTACGAGCAGTACTTC. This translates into CASSLALLARTYEQYF.

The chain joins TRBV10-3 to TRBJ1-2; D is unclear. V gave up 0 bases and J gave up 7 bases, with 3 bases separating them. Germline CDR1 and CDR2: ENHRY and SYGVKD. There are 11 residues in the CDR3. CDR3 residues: CAISESRGYTF. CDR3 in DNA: TGTGCCATCAGTGAGTCGCGTGGCTACACCTTC.